Each of the 13 T cell receptor beta chains below was sequenced from the same sample in a study of control samples from healthy donors and cancer patients. Using immunoSEQ multiplex PCR, the repertoire was profiled, and TCRdb retains in-frame clones only, with some absent. The sample lists 100,000 to 150,000 clones; approximately 90% were seen once. The sample taken for sequencing was blood. Source of these receptors: a young man in good health.

The V gene is TRBV10-1, the J gene TRBJ2-3; possible D gene TRBD1, 6 bases. This CDR3 comprises 18 residues. Germline assignment: CDR1 WNHNN and CDR2 SYGVQD (reference sequence). Trimming left V 5 bases short and J 4 bases short, with 25 bases between. The CDR3 reads CASSPGTFIARPPDTQYF. In nucleotides, the CDR3 is TGCGCCAGCAGTCCCGGGACATTCATAGCGAGACCCCCAGATACGCAGTATTTT.

The chain is built from TRBV21-1 and TRBJ1-1. TRBV21-1 is described as a pseudogene. The CDR3 is 14 amino acids. CDR3 nucleotides: TGTGCCAGCAGCCCCATGGCCGGGTGCTCTGAAGCTTTCTTT. It translates to CASSPMAGCSEAFF.

The rearrangement joins TRBV11-2 to TRBJ2-2; TRBD2 aligns across 7 bases. This CDR3 has 18 residues. The trim removed 4 bases at V and 0 bases at J, leaving 11 bases unmatched. Germline lookup yields CDR1 SGHAT and CDR2 FQNNGV. CDR3 DNA sequence: TGTGCCAGCAGCTCCTATCTGAGACTAGCCGCGAACACCGGGGAGCTGTTTTTT. This gives the protein CASSSYLRLAANTGELFF.

This chain joins TRBV7-2 and TRBJ1-2; no firm D call. Germline assignment: CDR1 SGHTA and CDR2 FQGNSA. V was trimmed by 1 base and J by 4 bases, leaving 10 bases between them. The CDR3 contains 14 residues. The chain's CDR3 is CASSLVRDAYGYTF. The CDR3 DNA follows: TGTGCCAGCAGCTTAGTAAGGGATGCCTATGGCTACACCTTC.

The CDR3 bases are TGTGCCATCAGTCCCGGGACTAGCGGGGGTAACAATGAGCAGTTCTTC. It translates to CAISPGTSGGNNEQFF. The chain combines TRBV10-3 with TRBJ2-1; 14 bases agree with TRBD2. V lost 5 bases, J lost 5 bases, and 5 bases stayed unmatched. The CDR3 spans 16 residues. CDR1 ENHRY and CDR2 SYGVKD come from the germline V gene.

The V and J genes are TRBV11-2 and TRBJ2-5; 11 nucleotides agree with TRBD2. The germline CDR1 and CDR2 sequences are SGHAT and FQNNGV. With 4 bases clipped from V and 4 bases from J, the junction kept 2 bases outside the gene matches. This CDR3 comprises 14 residues. In DNA form, the CDR3 reads TGTGCCAGCAGCTCCGGACTAGCGGGAGAGACCCAGTACTTC. It translates to CASSSGLAGETQYF.

This clone was picked up a small number of times. The V call is TRBV7-7, the J call TRBJ1-1; the D gene is possibly TRBD1 (5 bases). CDR1 and CDR2 from the germline V gene are SSHAT and FNYEAQ (reference sequence). Trimming cost V 4 bases and J 0 bases, with 12 bases left between them. The CDR3 runs 15 residues. CDR3 sequence reads: CASSSQGPLNTEAFF. CDR3 sequence (DNA): TGTGCCAGCAGCTCCCAGGGCCCCTTGAACACTGAAGCTTTCTTT.

The CDR3 bases are TGTGCCAGCAGCTTAGTGGGGGATTTGGGAGATACGCAGTATTTT. This sequence encodes CASSLVGDLGDTQYF. The chain uses TRBV7-3 and TRBJ2-3, with D tentatively TRBD1 or TRBD2 (5 bases each). Germline V gene lookup returns CDR1 SGHTA and CDR2 FQGTGA. V dropped 2 bases and J dropped 5 bases, with 14 bases sitting between them. The CDR3 length is 15 residues.

The chain is built from TRBV4-1 and TRBJ1-6, with D hard to call. CDR3 length equals 15 residues. The V gene lost 2 bases and the J gene lost 6 bases, with 11 bases spanning the gap. The germline CDR1 and CDR2 sequences are MGHRA and YSYEKL. The CDR3 region has the DNA TGCGCCAGCAGCCAATTCAACTCCGGTAATTCACCCCTCCACTTT. It specifies CASSQFNSGNSPLHF.

This clone has only one observation. The chain employs TRBV7-9 and TRBJ2-1, with D perhaps matching TRBD1 (6 bases). Germline lookup yields CDR1 SEHNR and CDR2 FQNEAQ (reference sequence). CDR3 length: 13 amino acids. Trimming removed 3 bases from V and 6 bases from J, with 9 bases in between. In nucleotides, the CDR3 is TGTGCCAGCAGCTTTTCAGGGGTCAATGAGCAGTTCTTC. Amino acid sequence: CASSFSGVNEQFF.

The chain recombines TRBV5-1 with TRBJ1-1; perhaps TRBD1 as D (5 bases). This CDR3 region has 14 residues. Germline CDR1 reads SGHRS; CDR2 reads YFSETQ. V was cut by 1 base and J by 5 bases, with 12 bases left in between. The CDR3 is CASSLLSGITEAFF. The CDR3 DNA sequence: TGCGCCAGCAGCTTGCTGTCAGGGATAACTGAAGCTTTCTTT.

This clone has a single count. The chain couples TRBV6-5 to TRBJ2-7, with TRBD1 matching over 7 bases. J was trimmed by 5 bases and V by 6 bases; bases with no gene match: 7. Germline V lookup: CDR1 MNHEY, CDR2 SVGAGI. The CDR3 spans 13 residues. CDR3 residues: CASRDHRGDEQYF. For the CDR3, the DNA is TGTGCCAGCAGGGACCACAGGGGCGACGAGCAGTACTTC.

The rearrangement uses TRBV7-9 and TRBJ1-2; 7 nucleotides agree with TRBD1. The V and J ends lost 5 bases and 4 bases, in that order; junction bases with no gene match: 4. This CDR3 contains 13 residues. Germline V gives CDR1 SEHNR, CDR2 FQNEAQ (reference sequence). The CDR3 sequence is CASSNGTAYGYTF. The CDR3 DNA sequence: TGTGCCAGCAGCAACGGGACAGCCTATGGCTACACCTTC.